This T cell receptor beta chain is drawn from a study of blood T cell repertoires in COVID-19. Whole-study context: There were acute and convalescent COVID-19 samples, and they came from the United States, Italy and Spain. T cells, B-cell-depleted T cells, or PBMCs supplied cDNA or gDNA.

This CDR3 has 18 amino acids. After removal of 5 bases from V and 2 bases from J, the junction contained 16 bases not matched to a gene. In germline, CDR1 is SGHNT, CDR2 YENEEA. In the original workflow: Amplification from reference gene primers served as the basis for estimated nucleated cell counts. Repertoires were generated with immunoSEQ multiplex PCR, while TCRdb's copy carries only in-frame clones and drops some. V, J and clone size were drawn from that table, and D and trimming were deduced from the DNA. The table records roughly 100,000 clones, 85% to 90% of them present only once. This chain links TRBV11-3 with TRBJ2-3, with 7 positions matching TRBD1. The specimen sequenced was peripheral blood. This TCR derives from a human donor in a cohort sampled during active COVID-19. The CDR3: CASSPWTGFLENTDTQYF. In nucleotides, the CDR3 is TGTGCCAGCAGCCCCTGGACAGGTTTTTTGGAAAACACAGATACGCAGTATTTT.